This T cell receptor beta chain is drawn from a study of siplizumab effects on memory and regulatory T cells. Study-wide points: A minor fraction of alloreactive clones, and no more, mapped to unstimulated subsets. Naive-or-memory phenotypes were unassignable for roughly 75-95% of proliferating CD4+ or CD8+ clones.

Trimming removed 5 bases from V and 6 bases from J; junction bases left unmatched: 6. The CDR3 covers 13 residues. Per the germline V gene, CDR1 is SGDLS and CDR2 is YYNGEE. By its share, this clone is medium-sized. Its antigen is undetermined. Sequencing was performed with immunoSEQ multiplex PCR; in TCRdb, only in-frame clones are kept and a portion is missing. This table holds fewer than 8,500 clones, 35% to 40% found once. For 6 days at 37°C, the mixed lymphocyte reaction cells were kept in coculture. The sequence was collected from a human donor in good health; the cells came from an allogeneic mixed lymphocyte reaction. The sample taken for sequencing was CFSE-low (dividing) CD8+ T cells sorted from an allogeneic mixed lymphocyte reaction. The rearrangement joins TRBV9 to TRBJ2-7; 9 nucleotides line up with TRBD1. For the CDR3, the DNA is TGTGCCAGCAGTCAGGACAGGGGCATCGAGCAGTACTTC. It translates to CASSQDRGIEQYF. The full variable domain, in which reference TRBV9 and TRBJ2-7 provide the parts outside the CDR3, is DSGVTQTPKHLITATGQRVTLRCSPRSGDLSVYWYQQSLDQGLQFLIQYYNGEERAKGNILERFSAQQFPDLHSELNLSSLELGDSALYFCASSQDRGIEQYFGPGTRLTVT.